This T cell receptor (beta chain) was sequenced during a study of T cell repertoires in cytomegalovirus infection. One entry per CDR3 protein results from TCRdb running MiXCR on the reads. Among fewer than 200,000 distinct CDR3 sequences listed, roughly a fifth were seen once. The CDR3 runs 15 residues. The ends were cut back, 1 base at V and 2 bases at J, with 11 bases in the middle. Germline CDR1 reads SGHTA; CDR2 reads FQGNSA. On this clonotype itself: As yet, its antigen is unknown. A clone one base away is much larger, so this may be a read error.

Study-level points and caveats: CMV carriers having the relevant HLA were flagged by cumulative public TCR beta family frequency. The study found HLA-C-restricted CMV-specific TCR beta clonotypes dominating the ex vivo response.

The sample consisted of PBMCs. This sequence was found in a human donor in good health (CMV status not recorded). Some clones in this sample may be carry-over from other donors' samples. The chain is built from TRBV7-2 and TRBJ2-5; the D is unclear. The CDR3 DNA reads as TGTGCCAGCAGCTTAGTGAGGCAGATTCAAGAGACCCAGTACTTC. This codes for CASSLVRQIQETQYF.